The present entry profiles one TCR beta chain with its context. Between the trimmed V and J ends, which lost 2 bases and 4 bases, there was a span of 5 bases. The CDR3 totals 12 residues. CDR1 and CDR2 from the germline V gene are SGHDN and FVKESK. The data are from a study of shared clonotypes between healthy human individuals. For the study at large: Researchers assigned three CD4 naive, three CD4 memory, two CD8 naive and one CD8 memory plate to each donor.

The assay used deep level. Data came from immunoSEQ multiplex PCR; TCRdb stores just in-frame clones and leaves some out. There are about 1.5 million clones in the sample; 98% occur only once, and about 0.45% lies in the top ten. The sample comprised naive CD4+ T cells sorted from blood. The sample's subset: CD45RA+ positively selected. This sequence was found in a man aged 30 to 39 in good health. J is TRBJ1-1 and V is TRBV14; no reliable D call. CDR3 region: CASSQLLTEAFF. The DNA for the CDR3 is TGTGCCAGCAGCCAACTTCTCACTGAAGCTTTCTTT. The full variable domain, completed using reference TRBV14 and TRBJ1-1, is EAGVTQFPSHSVIEKGQTVTLRCDPISGHDNLYWYRRVMGKEIKFLLHFVKESKQDESGMPNNRFLAERTGGTYSTLKVQPAELEDSGVYFCASSQLLTEAFFGQGTRLTVV.